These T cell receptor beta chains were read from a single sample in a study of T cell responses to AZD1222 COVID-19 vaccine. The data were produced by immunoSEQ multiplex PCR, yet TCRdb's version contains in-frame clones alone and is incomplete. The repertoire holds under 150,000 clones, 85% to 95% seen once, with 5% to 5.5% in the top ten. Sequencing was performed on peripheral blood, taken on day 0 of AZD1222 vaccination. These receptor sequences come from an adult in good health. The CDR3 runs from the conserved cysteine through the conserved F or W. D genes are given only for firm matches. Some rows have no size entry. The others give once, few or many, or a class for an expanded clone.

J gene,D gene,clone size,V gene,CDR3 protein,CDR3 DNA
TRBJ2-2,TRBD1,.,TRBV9,CASSVGTGADTGELFF,TGTGCCAGCAGCGTAGGTACAGGGGCCGACACCGGGGAGCTGTTTTTT
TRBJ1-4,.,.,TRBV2,CASSAGLHEKLFF,TGTGCCAGCAGTGCGGGACTTCATGAAAAACTGTTTTTT
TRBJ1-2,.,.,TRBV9,CASSVTWDYGYTF,TGTGCCAGCAGCGTAACGTGGGACTATGGCTACACCTTC
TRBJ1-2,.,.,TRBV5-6,CASSLVYRTTNYGYTF,TGTGCCAGCAGCTTGGTGTACAGGACGACTAACTATGGCTACACCTTC
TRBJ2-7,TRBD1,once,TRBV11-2,CASSPGQGGSYEQYF,TGTGCCAGCAGCCCAGGACAGGGAGGCTCCTACGAGCAGTACTTC
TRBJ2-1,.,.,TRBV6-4,CASSPGGPYNEQFF,TGTGCCAGCAGTCCCGGGGGCCCCTACAATGAGCAGTTCTTC
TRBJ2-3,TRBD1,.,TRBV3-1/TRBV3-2,CASSQTGSPDTQYF,TGTGCCAGCAGCCAGACAGGGTCCCCAGATACGCAGTATTTT
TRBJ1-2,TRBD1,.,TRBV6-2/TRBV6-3,CASSALGGGQGNYGYTF,TGTGCCAGCAGCGCCTTAGGTGGAGGACAGGGCAACTATGGCTACACCTTC
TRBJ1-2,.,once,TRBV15,CATSEAGPYGYTF,TGTGCCACCAGTGAAGCTGGACCGTATGGCTACACCTTC
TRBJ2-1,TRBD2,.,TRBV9,CASSVDGTSIDEQFF,TGTGCCAGCAGCGTAGACGGGACTAGTATCGATGAGCAGTTCTTC
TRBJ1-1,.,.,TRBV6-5,CASSYSRWAHEAFF,TGTGCCAGCAGTTACTCCCGATGGGCCCATGAAGCTTTCTTT
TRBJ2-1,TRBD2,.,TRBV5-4,CASSFELAGGTRGHEQFF,TGTGCCAGCAGCTTCGAACTAGCGGGGGGAACCAGAGGGCATGAGCAGTTCTTC
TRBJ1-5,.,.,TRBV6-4,CASSPIGGNQPQHF,TGTGCCAGCAGTCCCATTGGGGGCAATCAGCCCCAGCATTTT
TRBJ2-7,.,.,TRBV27,CASSLNSGLKYF,TGTGCCAGCAGTTTAAATAGTGGGTTGAAGTACTTC
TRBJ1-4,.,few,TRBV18,CASSPERGEKLFF,TGTGCCAGCTCACCCGAGCGGGGGGAAAAACTGTTTTTT
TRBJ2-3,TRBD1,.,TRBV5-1,CASSWTGDSTDTQYF,TGCGCCAGCAGCTGGACAGGGGATAGCACAGATACGCAGTATTTT
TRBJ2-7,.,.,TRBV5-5,CASSLSGGLF,TGTGCCAGCAGCTTATCCGGCGGACTCTTC
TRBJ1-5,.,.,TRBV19,CASSIINQPQHF,TGTGCCAGTAGTATTATCAATCAGCCCCAGCATTTT
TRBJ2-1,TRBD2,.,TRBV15,CATSRRGEREGPYNEQFF,TGTGCCACCAGCAGGAGGGGGGAGCGGGAGGGCCCCTACAATGAGCAGTTCTTC
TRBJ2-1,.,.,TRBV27,CASSLWGTSNEQFF,TGTGCCAGCAGTTTATGGGGTACCTCCAATGAGCAGTTCTTC
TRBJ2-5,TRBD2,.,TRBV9,CASSVGMGLGQETQYF,TGTGCCAGCAGCGTAGGTATGGGACTAGGTCAAGAGACCCAGTACTTC
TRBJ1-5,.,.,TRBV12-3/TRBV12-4,CASSPRVQPQHF,TGTGCCAGCAGTCCCAGGGTTCAGCCCCAGCATTTT
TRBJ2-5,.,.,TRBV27,CASSLVGEETQYF,TGTGCCAGCAGTTTAGTAGGAGAAGAGACCCAGTACTTC
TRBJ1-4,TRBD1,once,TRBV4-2,CASSQDFGTAALNWKLFF,TGTGCCAGCAGCCAAGATTTCGGGACAGCGGCCCTTAATTGGAAACTGTTTTTT
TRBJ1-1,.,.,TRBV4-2,CASSQRNTEAFF,TGTGCCAGCAGCCAAAGGAACACTGAAGCTTTCTTT
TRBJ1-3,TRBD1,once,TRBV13,CASSFLMENRGYVAGNTIYF,TGTGCCAGCAGCTTTTTAATGGAGAACAGGGGTTACGTGGCTGGAAACACCATATATTTT
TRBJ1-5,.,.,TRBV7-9,CASSLVGDQPQHF,TGTGCCAGCAGCTTAGTGGGGGATCAGCCCCAGCATTTT
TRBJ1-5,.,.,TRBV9,CASSESGDEPQHF,TGTGCCAGCAGCGAATCGGGTGATGAGCCCCAGCATTTT
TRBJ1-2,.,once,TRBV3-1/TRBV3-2,CASGFLGGLDSYGYTF,TGTGCCAGCGGTTTCCTCGGGGGGCTTGACTCCTATGGCTACACCTTC
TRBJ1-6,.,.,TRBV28,CAIKLLGGADNSPLHF,TGTGCCATCAAGCTCCTAGGGGGGGCGGATAATTCACCCCTCCACTTT
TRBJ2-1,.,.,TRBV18,CASSPRDEQFF,TGTGCCAGCTCACCACGCGATGAGCAGTTCTTC
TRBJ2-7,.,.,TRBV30,CAWSRERRNEQYF,TGTGCCTGGAGTCGCGAAAGGAGGAACGAGCAGTACTTC
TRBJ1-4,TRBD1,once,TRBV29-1,CSVLTGGATNEKLFF,TGCAGCGTTCTTACAGGGGGAGCAACTAATGAAAAACTGTTTTTT
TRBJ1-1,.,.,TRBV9,CASSADMWTEAFF,TGTGCCAGCAGCGCCGACATGTGGACTGAAGCTTTCTTT
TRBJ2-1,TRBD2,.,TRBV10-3,CAISEGLASNEQFF,TGTGCCATCAGTGAGGGACTAGCGAGTAATGAGCAGTTCTTC
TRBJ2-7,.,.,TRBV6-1,CASSEPLGGYEQYF,TGTGCCAGCAGTGAACCACTAGGTGGTTACGAGCAGTACTTC
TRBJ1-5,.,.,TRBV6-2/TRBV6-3,CASSYGRSNQPQHF,TGTGCCAGCAGTTATGGTAGAAGCAATCAGCCCCAGCATTTT
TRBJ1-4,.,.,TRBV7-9,CASSLSRGSNEKLFF,TGTGCCAGCAGCCTATCAAGGGGAAGTAATGAAAAACTGTTTTTT
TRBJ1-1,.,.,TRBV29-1,CSVEDSGRGVKAFF,TGCAGCGTTGAAGATTCAGGACGGGGGGTTAAAGCTTTCTTT